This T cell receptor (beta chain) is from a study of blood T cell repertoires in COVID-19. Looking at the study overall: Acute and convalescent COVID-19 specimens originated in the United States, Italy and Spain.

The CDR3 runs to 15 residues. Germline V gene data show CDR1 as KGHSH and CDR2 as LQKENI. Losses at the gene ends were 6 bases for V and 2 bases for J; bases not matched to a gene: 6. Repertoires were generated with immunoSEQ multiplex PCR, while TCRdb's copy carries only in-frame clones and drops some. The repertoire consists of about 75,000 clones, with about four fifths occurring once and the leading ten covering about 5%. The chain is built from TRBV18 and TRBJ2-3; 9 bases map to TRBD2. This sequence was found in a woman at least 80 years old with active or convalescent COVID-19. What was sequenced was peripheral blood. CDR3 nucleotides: TGTGCCAGCTCCCCCGGACTAGCGTACACAGATACGCAGTATTTT. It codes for CASSPGLAYTDTQYF.